This paragraph reports one T cell receptor (beta chain). The clone's antigen remains unknown. No qualities accompany the bases; no much larger clone lies one base away. This sample is drawn from a study of blood T cells in healthy people across ages (dated by TCRdb to about 2015). With regard to the full study: In model experiments, roughly one uniquely barcoded TCR beta cDNA molecule per two T cells was captured by template switching. Age-related changes in TCR beta repertoire diversity were measured in the study by deep sequencing normalized with unique cDNA molecular identifiers. Donors were grouped into four age groups: young (average 16 years), middle-aged (39), aged (approximately 58) and long-lived (over 80). Donors of different ages were randomly distributed across sequencing lanes to avoid experimental bias. Using the same blood draw, the study looked at two additional independent replicas of 1 million unique cDNA reads for two donors, one aged 18 to 30 and the other aged 80 or older.

What the study reported, not specific to this receptor: The percentage of naive T cells measured by flow cytometry correlated strongly with observed TCR beta diversity. Donor CMV infection status was unknown, potentially confounding age-related changes in expanded clonotypes. Estimates of total diversity from one million sequenced T cells were regarded as lower bounds and underestimates. Compared with the aged group, the long-lived group had more naive CD4+ T cells, fewer expanded clones and increased TCR diversity, suggesting age selection. Observed TCR beta diversity per million T cells fell roughly linearly with age, and a significant reduction was already apparent by age about 38. Because profiling used bulk unsorted PBMCs, naive and antigen-experienced compartments could not be compared conclusively.

The CDR3 measures 12 amino acids from cysteine to phenylalanine. Just CDR3 DNA is preserved here, 36 bases in frame from base 1. Taken from the germline V gene, the CDR1 and CDR2 loops are SGHDT and YYEEEE. Libraries were prepared through 5' RACE. The sequencer was an Illumina HiSeq 2500. A second PCR of roughly 6 to 11 cycles was run with a J-beta primer mix and a sample-barcoded 5' primer. A template-switch 5' adaptor carrying 12 random nucleotides introduced a unique molecular identifier onto each TCR beta cDNA molecule. At least 2.5 million CDR3-containing paired-end reads were obtained from each sample. All of the RNA was converted into first-strand cDNA using the Mint cDNA synthesis kit, with a TRBC-specific oligonucleotide serving as the primer. Following uracil-DNA glycosylase treatment, a first 18-cycle PCR with universal primers M1SS and BC2_uni_R was performed on all cDNA. In the original analysis: For normalization, 1 million high-quality reads, each with a distinct molecular identifier, were randomly selected from each sample. Instead of being binned into consensus sequences, reads that shared molecular identifiers were thrown out. MiTCR, set to a Q25 quality threshold and the strictest error-elimination algorithm, was used for CDR3 identification, clonotype clustering and error correction. Lower-bound total TCR beta diversity was estimated with a nonparametric unseen species model using Euler transformation. TCRdb trimmed the raw reads at Q25, called clones with MiXCR and kept productive beta chains. Each entry is one CDR3 protein sequence, shown with its most common DNA and genes. TCRdb, rather than the study authors, made the V and J calls. This sample holds about 640,000 distinct CDR3 sequences; roughly 58% were observed only once. About two fifths of the sample lies in the top ten.

The roughly 39 donors, aged 6 to 90 years, were systemically healthy Caucasian individuals from Russia. Each donor gave approximately 10 milliliters of peripheral blood, collected into EDTA-treated Vacutainer tubes. PBMCs were isolated by Ficoll-Paque density-gradient centrifugation, with at least 7 million obtained per sample. Trizol reagent was used to extract total RNA from PBMCs, with at least 5 micrograms per sample. Naive CD45RAhigh/CD27high T cell percentages were measured by flow cytometry on a PBMC aliquot from every donor. The chain joins TRBV5-6 to TRBJ2-4, with the D gene not confidently named. The J call is doubtful: the DNA matches TRBJ2-7 better. The source of this sequence is a man aged 55-75 years in good health. Input material: blood. The nucleotide sequence reads as follows: TGTGCCAGCAGCTTGAGACACGCCGAGCAGTACTTC. Its amino acids are CASSLRHAEQYF.